One and the same sample provided the 21 T cell receptor beta chains below, sequenced in a study of OX40 agonist ivuxolimab in advanced cancers. Profiling relied on immunoSEQ multiplex PCR, and the TCRdb table lists in-frame clones only, not all of them. The sample lists approximately 78,000 clones; about nine tenths were seen once. Sequenced material: CD4+ or CD8+ T cells sorted from blood, taken in a trial of the OX40 agonist ivuxolimab. The receptor source for this set is an adult with an advanced solid tumor such as melanoma, head and neck, liver or kidney cancer.

In nucleotides, the CDR3 is TGTGCCTGGAGTGCAATCCGGGCTTATGGCTACACCTTC. It encodes CAWSAIRAYGYTF. The chain carries TRBV30 and TRBJ1-2, with D unclear. This CDR3 spans 13 amino acids. Trimming removed 1 base at V and 5 bases at J, with 11 bases between. The germline gives CDR1 GTSNPN, CDR2 SVGIG (reference sequence).

V gene TRBV19 combines with J gene TRBJ1-2; D is possibly TRBD1 (5 bases). Trimming shortened V by 3 bases and J by 5 bases, and 10 bases separated the two germline ends. This CDR3 comprises 13 residues. CDR1 is LNHDA, CDR2 SQIVND, per germline (reference sequence). The CDR3 protein is CASSMGEDYGYTF. The DNA of the CDR3 is TGTGCCAGTAGTATGGGGGAGGATTATGGCTACACCTTC.

The V and J genes are TRBV5-4 and TRBJ1-6; the match to TRBD1 covers 7 bases. The J segment lost 8 bases and the V segment lost 0 bases, leaving 5 bases of the junction unmatched. Germline V gene sequence: CDR1 SGHNT, CDR2 YYREEE (reference sequence). This CDR3 is 15 amino acids long. The DNA of the CDR3 is TGTGCCAGCAGCTTGGATGGGACAGCCTATTCACCCCTCCACTTT. Translated: CASSLDGTAYSPLHF.

This clone appeared a few times. J is TRBJ1-4 and V is TRBV5-1; perhaps TRBD1 as D (6 bases). The ends were cut back, 0 bases at V and 8 bases at J, with 14 bases in the middle. This CDR3 is 15 amino acids long. The V gene's germline CDR1 is SGHRS and CDR2 YFSETQ. CDR3 nucleotide sequence: TGCGCCAGCAGCTTGGGACCCTCAGGGGTGGAAAAACTGTTTTTT. Protein product: CASSLGPSGVEKLFF.

This clone was counted once. This chain uses TRBV4-1 with TRBJ1-1, with 9 positions matching TRBD1. V trimming: 6 bases; J trimming: 11 bases; junction bases outside the gene matches: 13. The CDR3 is made up of 14 amino acids. The germline CDR1 and CDR2 sequences are MGHRA and YSYEKL. CDR3 region: CASSFTGTGNIAFF. As DNA, the CDR3 is TGCGCCAGCAGTTTCACCGGGACAGGGAATATTGCTTTCTTT.

V usage is TRBV4-1 and J usage is TRBJ1-2; D gene uncertain. The CDR3 contains 15 residues. V was trimmed by 3 bases and J by 4 bases, leaving 15 bases between them. Per the germline V gene, CDR1 is MGHRA and CDR2 is YSYEKL. CDR3 DNA: TGCGCCAGCAGCCAGGATATGGGGTGGGGCTATGGCTACACCTTC. Its translation is CASSQDMGWGYGYTF.

The J gene is TRBJ2-7, the V gene TRBV20-1; D ambiguous. The CDR3 is 11 residues long. The V end was cut by 1 base, the J end by 6 bases, with 7 bases between. Per germline, CDR1 DFQATT and CDR2 SNEGSKA (reference sequence). The CDR3 DNA sequence: TGCAGTGCTAGAGTCTTCGGCGAGCAGTACTTC. Amino acid sequence: CSARVFGEQYF.

Concerning this clone itself: One end of the junction varies from germline; a read error may be responsible. CDR3 in DNA: TGTGCCAGCAGTTCCCACCCGGACAGGTCCTCCGAGCAGTACTTC. This sequence encodes CASSSHPDRSSEQYF. The J gene is TRBJ2-7, the V gene TRBV28; 7 bases are a match to TRBD1. Germline lookup yields CDR1 MDHEN and CDR2 SYDVKM. The CDR3 contains 15 residues.

This clone was observed a single time. The chain has TRBV18 and TRBJ2-4; D might be TRBD2 (5 bases). Per germline, CDR1 KGHSH and CDR2 LQKENI. V lost 6 bases to trimming and J lost 0 bases, with 15 bases between them. The CDR3 consists of 16 residues. CDR3 loop: CASSPASFLAKNIQYF. Written as DNA, the CDR3 is TGTGCCAGCTCCCCGGCTAGCTTCTTAGCCAAAAACATTCAGTACTTC.

V and J are TRBV5-1 and TRBJ2-1; 15 bases align to TRBD2. Germline-derived CDR1 and CDR2 are SGHRS and YFSETQ. This CDR3 contains 15 residues. V lost 4 bases and J lost 8; bases outside the gene matches: 4. CDR3 residues: CASSVGLAGGYEQFF. The CDR3 DNA follows: TGCGCCAGCAGCGTCGGACTAGCGGGAGGGTATGAGCAGTTCTTC.

V gene TRBV5-8 combines with J gene TRBJ2-3, with D unresolved. Germline V gene lookup returns CDR1 SGHTS and CDR2 YDEGEE. This CDR3 is built from 14 residues. Trimming removed 5 bases from V and 2 bases from J, with 12 bases in between. Here the CDR3 DNA reads TGTGCCAGCAGTACGACCAAATACACAGATACGCAGTATTTT. Encoded protein: CASSTTKYTDTQYF.

This chain joins TRBV19 and TRBJ1-5; D not resolved. Germline assignment: CDR1 LNHDA and CDR2 SQIVND (reference sequence). The CDR3 consists of 16 residues. Trimming stripped 1 base from V and 2 bases from J, with 12 bases between. The CDR3 bases are TGTGCCAGTAGTATAGCGCGGGGAATGGGCAATCAGCCCCAGCATTTT. Its protein is CASSIARGMGNQPQHF.

This clone was seen only once. This chain connects TRBV28 to TRBJ1-1, with 7 positions matching TRBD1. Germline V gives CDR1 MDHEN, CDR2 SYDVKM. V gave up 5 bases and J gave up 5 bases; unmatched junction bases: 14. CDR3 length equals 16 residues. CDR3 protein: CASSLRSAGGGTEAFF. CDR3 coding DNA: TGTGCCAGCAGTCTTCGGTCGGCAGGGGGTGGTACTGAAGCTTTCTTT.

V is TRBV19 and J is TRBJ1-1; possibly TRBD1 for D (5 bases). Per the germline V gene, CDR1 is LNHDA and CDR2 is SQIVND (reference sequence). There are 15 residues in the CDR3. Trimming took 3 bases from V and 4 from J, leaving 15 bases between them. Here the CDR3 reads CASSIAAGVGTEAFF. Here the CDR3 DNA reads TGTGCCAGTAGTATTGCGGCGGGGGTGGGCACTGAAGCTTTCTTT.

The chain is built from TRBV11-2 and TRBJ2-7, with D possibly being TRBD2 (6 bases). Germline V gene lookup returns CDR1 SGHAT and CDR2 FQNNGV. The CDR3 has 17 residues. With 2 bases removed from V and 3 bases from J, the gap between germline ends came to 20 bases. CDR3 nucleotides: TGTGCCAGCAGCTTAAATTCGGGAGCAGCTGACTTCTACGAGCAGTACTTC. This encodes CASSLNSGAADFYEQYF.

The sample holds a few counts of this clone. The gene calls are TRBV11-3 and TRBJ1-1, with TRBD1 matching over 8 bases. CDR1 and CDR2 (germline): SGHNT, YENEEA. V trimming: 5 bases; J trimming: 11 bases; junction bases outside the gene matches: 13. There are 14 residues in the CDR3. The CDR3 DNA reads TGTGCCAGCAGCCCCGCGGCAGGACAGGGCTCGGCTTTCTTT. Encoded protein: CASSPAAGQGSAFF.

The chain recombines TRBV6-5 with TRBJ1-1; 8 bases line up with TRBD1. The CDR3 covers 15 residues. Germline loops: CDR1 MNHEY, CDR2 SVGAGI. After removal of 6 bases from V and 6 bases from J, the junction contained 12 bases not matched to a gene. CDR3 DNA sequence: TGTGCCAGCAGCCGTCCGGACAGGGTAAATGCTGAAGCTTTCTTT. Its protein product is CASSRPDRVNAEAFF.

CDR3 DNA sequence: TGTGCCAGCAGCTCTCTTAACTCTGGAAACACCATATATTTT. Protein: CASSSLNSGNTIYF. The chain combines TRBV7-9 with TRBJ1-3; D call uncertain. The CDR3 runs 14 residues. The V gene's germline CDR1 is SEHNR and CDR2 FQNEAQ (reference sequence). V lost 4 bases to trimming and J lost 0 bases, with 7 bases between them.

There are a few counts of this clone. This chain links TRBV10-3 with TRBJ1-1, with TRBD1 identical over 7 bases. The CDR3 runs 15 residues. Germline-derived CDR1 and CDR2 are ENHRY and SYGVKD. The J segment lost 3 bases and the V segment lost 6 bases, leaving 10 bases of the junction unmatched. The CDR3 DNA sequence: TGTGCCATCAGCCTGACAGGGAGAATGGACACTGAAGCTTTCTTT. This sequence encodes CAISLTGRMDTEAFF.

This clone occurred once. V gene TRBV28 combines with J gene TRBJ2-3; perhaps TRBD1 as D (5 bases). V shed 4 bases and J shed 2 bases, with 16 bases lying between them. The CDR3 totals 16 residues. Germline V gene data show CDR1 as MDHEN and CDR2 as SYDVKM. This CDR3 reads CASSSVDRTNTDTQYF. CDR3 coding DNA: TGTGCCAGCAGTTCCGTCGACAGAACGAACACAGATACGCAGTATTTT.

The CDR3 sequence: CASSSWDSTDTQYF. CDR3 sequence (DNA): TGTGCCAGCTCGTCCTGGGACAGCACAGATACGCAGTATTTT. V gene TRBV18 combines with J gene TRBJ2-3; D is perhaps TRBD1 or TRBD2 (5 bases each). The CDR3 contains 14 residues. Trimming cost V 6 bases and J 0 bases, with 10 bases left between them. Germline V gene lookup returns CDR1 KGHSH and CDR2 LQKENI.